One and the same sample provided the 5 T cell receptor beta chains below, sequenced in a study of tumor and adjacent non-tumor tissue in lung cancer. No cell sorting was done before RNA was extracted from the tissue. TCRbeta libraries were built with three rounds of nested PCR, modified from ARM-PCR. TCRdb re-analysed the multiplex PCR reads in MiXCR, keeping a single row per CDR3 protein. Among more than 60,000 distinct CDR3 sequences listed, roughly 80% were seen once. The sample comprised lung tumor tissue. These receptors all come from a woman aged 45-60 years with non-small cell lung cancer.

A single count supports this clonotype. Since no conserved phenylalanine or tryptophan closes the CDR3, a read error is the likely cause. The limits of the CDR3 on the DNA are not certain, so only TCRdb's listed CDR3 is given. The chain has TRBV21-1 and TRBJ2-5; the table calls TRBD1, which could not be checked here. TRBV21-1 is deemed a pseudogene. The CDR3 is 19 amino acids long, termini counted. The CDR3 reads CASSPHTGGGRAWIETQYY.

This clonotype qualifies as medium-sized. The rearrangement uses TRBV6-5 and TRBJ2-7; D remains ambiguous. The CDR3 length is 15 residues. Germline lookup yields CDR1 MNHEY and CDR2 SVGAGI. The V end was cut by 2 bases, the J end by 7 bases, with 18 bases between. The CDR3 coding sequence is TGTGCCAGCAGTTACGGAGCAGGAGCCCCCTTGGAGCAGTACTTC. Its translation is CASSYGAGAPLEQYF.

This clonotype was counted ten times or more. This chain joins TRBV4-1 and TRBJ1-5; weak D call: TRBD1 (6 bases). The ends were cut back, 1 base at V and 6 bases at J, with 22 bases in the middle. Germline V gives CDR1 MGHRA, CDR2 YSYEKL. CDR3 length equals 18 residues. CDR3: CASSQAPSRAGDIQPQHF. DNA for the CDR3: TGCGCCAGCAGCCAAGCACCTTCGAGGGCAGGGGACATTCAGCCCCAGCATTTT.

About this clonotype itself: The final CDR3 position lacks the conserved phenylalanine or tryptophan, pointing to a likely read error. No DNA is shown, since the ends of the CDR3 on it are uncertain; the CDR3 is the one TCRdb lists. The chain links TRBV29-1 to TRBJ2-3; the table calls TRBD2, which could not be checked here. The length of the CDR3 is 15 amino acids, counting both ends. The germline CDR1 and CDR2 sequences are SQVTM and ANQGSEA. This CDR3 reads CSVEGVAGGADTHYS.

This clonotype came up once. A read error may produce the germline difference seen at one junction end. The chain combines TRBV5-5 with TRBJ2-3, with 7 positions matching TRBD1. This CDR3 contains 12 residues. Germline V gene data show CDR1 as SGHKS and CDR2 as YYEKEE (reference sequence). CDR3 in amino acids: CARSSPPGGQYF. CDR3 sequence (DNA): TGTGCCAGGAGCTCGCCTCCAGGGGGGCAGTATTTT.